The 9 T cell receptor beta chains below all came from one sample that was sequenced in a study of shared clonotypes between healthy human individuals. The protocol was immunoSEQ multiplex PCR, while the TCRdb copy is restricted to in-frame clones and leaves out a portion. The sample records around 530,000 clones, roughly 79% being singletons. The specimen sequenced was PBMCs. Every receptor here comes from a woman aged 40 to 55 in good health. Some clones in this sample may be carry-over from other donors' samples.

The gene calls are TRBV28 and TRBJ2-3; the match to TRBD2 covers 8 bases. Looked up from germline, CDR1 is MDHEN and CDR2 is SYDVKM. The CDR3 is 15 amino acids. Losses at the gene ends were 10 bases for V and 0 bases for J; bases not matched to a gene: 9. The CDR3 nucleotides read TGTGCCACCTCTGGACTAGCTCTTAGCACAGATACGCAGTATTTT. Translated: CATSGLALSTDTQYF. Using reference TRBV28 and TRBJ2-3 for the parts outside the CDR3, the full variable domain is DVKVTQSSRYLVKRTGEKVFLECVQDMDHENMFWYRQDPGLGLRLIYFSYDVKMKEKGDIPEGYSVSREKKERFSLILESASTNQTSMYLCATSGLALSTDTQYFGPGTRLTVL.

CDR3 bases: TGTGCCAGCAGCTCTGGACTAGCGGGAGCCACCGGGGAGCTGTTTTTT. It codes for CASSSGLAGATGELFF. This sequence joins TRBV28 and TRBJ2-2; 13 bases are shared with TRBD2. V trimming: 6 bases; J trimming: 4 bases; junction bases outside the gene matches: 5. The CDR3 runs to 16 residues. The V gene's germline CDR1 is MDHEN and CDR2 SYDVKM.

This clone occurred a few times. The chain carries TRBV4-1 and TRBJ1-5; 11 positions match TRBD1. The V gene's germline CDR1 is MGHRA and CDR2 YSYEKL. The CDR3 extends over 15 amino acids. Losses at the gene ends were 4 bases for V and 7 bases for J; bases not matched to a gene: 6. This CDR3 reads CASSLRTGGDQPQHF. The CDR3, as DNA: TGCGCCAGCAGCCTACGGACAGGGGGCGACCAGCCCCAGCATTTT.

The chain carries TRBV5-1 and TRBJ2-1; 8 nucleotides line up with TRBD1. The CDR3 has 16 amino acids. Germline lookup yields CDR1 SGHRS and CDR2 YFSETQ. The V segment lost 0 bases and the J segment 6 bases; nucleotides outside the gene matches: 8. As DNA, the CDR3 is TGCGCCAGCAGCTTGGCCACAGGGGGTTTGATCAATGAGCAGTTCTTC. Translation: CASSLATGGLINEQFF. Full variable domain (remainder filled in from reference TRBV5-1 and TRBJ2-1): KAGVTQTPRYLIKTRGQQVTLSCSPISGHRSVSWYQQTPGQGLQFLFEYFSETQRNKGNFPGRFSGRQFSNSRSEMNVSTLELGDSALYLCASSLATGGLINEQFFGPGTRLTVL.

As for this clone: The conserved phenylalanine or tryptophan normally closing the CDR3 is absent here, so this likely arose from a read error. No DNA is shown, since the ends of the CDR3 on it are uncertain; the CDR3 is the one TCRdb lists. The J gene is TRBJ1-2, the V gene TRBV4-2. CDR1 and CDR2 from the germline V gene are LGHNA and YNFKEQ. The CDR3 length equals 13 residues, ends included. Here the CDR3 reads CASSQVGGLVLRS.

The V and J genes are TRBV6-6 and TRBJ1-2; TRBD1 is a possible D gene (5 bases). CDR3 length: 15 residues. The V gene lost 0 bases and the J gene lost 4 bases, with 12 bases spanning the gap. Germline CDR1 reads MNHNY; CDR2 reads SVGAGI (reference sequence). In DNA, the CDR3 is TGTGCCAGCAGTTACTCGAGGGGTAGTTCCTATGGCTACACCTTC. Protein sequence: CASSYSRGSSYGYTF.

CDR3 sequence: CASSSSGGTTGNTDTQYF. The CDR3 DNA reads as TGTGCCAGCAGCTCCTCCGGAGGGACCACGGGTAACACAGATACGCAGTATTTT. This chain connects TRBV11-2 to TRBJ2-3; maybe TRBD2 (6 bases). Germline V gene data show CDR1 as SGHAT and CDR2 as FQNNGV. V lost 4 bases, J lost 2 bases, and 22 bases lay in between. CDR3 length: 18 amino acids.

This clone has ten or more counts. J is TRBJ2-7 and V is TRBV7-2; D perhaps matches TRBD1 (6 bases). Germline loops: CDR1 SGHTA, CDR2 FQGNSA. The CDR3 sequence is 15 residues long. The V and J ends lost 5 bases and 4 bases respectively, with 18 bases between them. Here the CDR3 reads CASSESGTRSYEQYF. The CDR3 DNA sequence: TGTGCCAGCAGCGAATCCGGGACAAGATCATACGAGCAGTACTTC.

This chain uses TRBV2 with TRBJ1-1; TRBD1 matches 7 bases. V gave up 4 bases and J gave up 0 bases; unmatched junction bases: 2. Germline loops: CDR1 SNHLY, CDR2 FYNNEI. The CDR3 consists of 14 residues. The CDR3 protein is CASSVDRLNTEAFF. Written as DNA, the CDR3 is TGTGCCAGCAGTGTGGACAGGTTGAACACTGAAGCTTTCTTT.